This TCR beta chain was recorded in a study of CD8 T cells in ankylosing spondylitis. 5'-RACE, quantitative and with molecular barcodes, yielded the TCR beta libraries. TCRdb recomputed calls from the 5' RACE reads with MiXCR, one row per CDR3 protein. This table has a few hundred thousand distinct CDR3 sequences, 6% to 8.5% appearing once. Between the trimmed V and J ends, which lost 2 bases and 4 bases, there was a span of 15 bases. This CDR3 is 16 amino acids long. The germline V gene has CDR1 SNHLY and CDR2 FYNNEI. This clonotype showed up many times. Its specificity is unknown. Overall study findings and caveats: Disease-linked clones were reportedly significantly enriched in matched ankylosing spondylitis synovial fluid. CD8+ cells made up the disease-linked clones, which were relatively rare in peripheral blood. Previously reported in reactive arthritis synovial fluid and blood were some of the motif variants. About 8 highly homologous variants made up a TCR beta motif, and this motif appeared characteristic of ankylosing spondylitis blood.

V is TRBV2 and J is TRBJ2-1; D is possibly TRBD1 or TRBD2 (6 bases each). Sequencing was done on a sample of blood, either unsorted or a sorted T cell fraction (not recorded which). The TCR was taken from a male donor with ankylosing spondylitis. CDR3 loop: CASSERGQPRYNEQFF. The CDR3 DNA reads as TGTGCCAGCAGTGAACGGGGGCAACCCCGATACAATGAGCAGTTCTTC.